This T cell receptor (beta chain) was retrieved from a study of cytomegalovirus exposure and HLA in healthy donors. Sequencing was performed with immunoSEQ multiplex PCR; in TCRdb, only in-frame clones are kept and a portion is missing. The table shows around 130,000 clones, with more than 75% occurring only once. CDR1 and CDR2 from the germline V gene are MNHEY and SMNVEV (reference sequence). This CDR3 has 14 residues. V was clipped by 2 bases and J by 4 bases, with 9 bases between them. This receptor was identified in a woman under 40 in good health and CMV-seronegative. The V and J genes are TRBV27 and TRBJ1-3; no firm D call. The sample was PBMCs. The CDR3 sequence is CASSLTAGGNTIYF. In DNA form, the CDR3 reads TGTGCCAGCAGTTTAACGGCAGGCGGAAACACCATATATTTT.